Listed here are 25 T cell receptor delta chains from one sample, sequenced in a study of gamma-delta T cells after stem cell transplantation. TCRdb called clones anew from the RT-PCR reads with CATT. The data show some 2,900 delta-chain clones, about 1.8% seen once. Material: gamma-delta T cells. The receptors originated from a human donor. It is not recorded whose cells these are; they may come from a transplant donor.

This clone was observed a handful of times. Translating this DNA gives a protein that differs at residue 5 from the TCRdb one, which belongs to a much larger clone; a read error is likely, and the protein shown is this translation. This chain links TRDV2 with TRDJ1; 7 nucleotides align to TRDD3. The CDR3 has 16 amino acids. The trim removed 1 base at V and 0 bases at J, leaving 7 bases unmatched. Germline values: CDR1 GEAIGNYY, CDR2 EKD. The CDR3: CACDTLGGAYTDKLIF. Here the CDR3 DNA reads TGTGCCTGTGACACGCTGGGGGGGGCATACACCGATAAACTCATCTTT.

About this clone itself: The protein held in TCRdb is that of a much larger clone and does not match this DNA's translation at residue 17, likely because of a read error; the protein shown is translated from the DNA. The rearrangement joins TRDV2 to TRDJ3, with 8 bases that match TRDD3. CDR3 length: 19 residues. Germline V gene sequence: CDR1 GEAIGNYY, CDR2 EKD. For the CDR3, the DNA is TGTGCCTGTGACACCGTAGGGGATACCAGCTCCTGGGACACCCGACAGACGTTTTTC. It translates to CACDTVGDTSSWDTRQTFF.

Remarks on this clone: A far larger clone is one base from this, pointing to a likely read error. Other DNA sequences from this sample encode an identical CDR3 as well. CDR3 coding DNA: TGTGCCTGTGACACGGTCTATGGGGGGGATACGCGGGGGGCCACCGATAAGCTCATCTTT. Its translation is CACDTVYGGDTRGATDKLIF. This chain joins TRDV2 and TRDJ1; TRDD3 agrees at 10 bases. This CDR3 spans 20 amino acids. The germline V gene has CDR1 GEAIGNYY and CDR2 EKD.

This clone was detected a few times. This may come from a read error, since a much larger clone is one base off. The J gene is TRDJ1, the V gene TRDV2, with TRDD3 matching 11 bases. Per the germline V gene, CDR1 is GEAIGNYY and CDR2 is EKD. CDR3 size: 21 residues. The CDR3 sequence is CAYDGILPTVLGDKRVDKLIF. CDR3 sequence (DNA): TGTGCCTATGACGGTATTCTTCCTACCGTACTGGGGGATAAACGGGTCGATAAACTCATCTTT.

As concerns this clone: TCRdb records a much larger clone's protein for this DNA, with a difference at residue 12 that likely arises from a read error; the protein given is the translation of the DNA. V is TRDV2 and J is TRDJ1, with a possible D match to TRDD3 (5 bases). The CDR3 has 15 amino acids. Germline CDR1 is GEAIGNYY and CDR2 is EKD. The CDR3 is CACDTVGTYTDELIF. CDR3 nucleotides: TGTGCCTGTGACACAGTGGGGACGTACACCGATGAACTCATCTTT.

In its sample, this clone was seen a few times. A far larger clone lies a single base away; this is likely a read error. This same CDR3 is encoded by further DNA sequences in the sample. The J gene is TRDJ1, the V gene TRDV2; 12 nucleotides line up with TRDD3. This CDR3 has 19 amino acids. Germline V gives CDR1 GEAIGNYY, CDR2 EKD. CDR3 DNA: TGTGCCTGTGACACCCTATTTACTGGGGGATACTTGTACACCGATAAACTTATCTTT. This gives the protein CACDTLFTGGYLYTDKLIF.

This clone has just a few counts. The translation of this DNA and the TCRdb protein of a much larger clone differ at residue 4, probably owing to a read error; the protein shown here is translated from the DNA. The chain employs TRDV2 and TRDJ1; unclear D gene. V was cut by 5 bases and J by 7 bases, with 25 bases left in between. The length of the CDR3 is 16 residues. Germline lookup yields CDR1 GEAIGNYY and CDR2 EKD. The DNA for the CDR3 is TGTGCCTGTGCCCCCGTAGGGGTCCCTGGAAAATCTAAACTCATCTTT. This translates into CACAPVGVPGKSKLIF.

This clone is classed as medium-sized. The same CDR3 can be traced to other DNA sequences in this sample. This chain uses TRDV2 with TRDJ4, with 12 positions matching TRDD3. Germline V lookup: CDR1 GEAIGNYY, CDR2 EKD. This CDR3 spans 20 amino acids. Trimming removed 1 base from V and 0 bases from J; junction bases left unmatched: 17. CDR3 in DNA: TGTGCCTGTGACACTCCCAGTGGGGTTACTGGGGGATACCAGGCCAGACCCCTGATCTTT. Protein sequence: CACDTPSGVTGGYQARPLIF.

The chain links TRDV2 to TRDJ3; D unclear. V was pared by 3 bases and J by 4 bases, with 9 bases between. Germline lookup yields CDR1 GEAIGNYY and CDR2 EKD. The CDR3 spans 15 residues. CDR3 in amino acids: CACDQLGWDTRQMFF. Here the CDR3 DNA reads TGTGCCTGTGACCAGCTTGGTTGGGACACCCGACAGATGTTTTTC.

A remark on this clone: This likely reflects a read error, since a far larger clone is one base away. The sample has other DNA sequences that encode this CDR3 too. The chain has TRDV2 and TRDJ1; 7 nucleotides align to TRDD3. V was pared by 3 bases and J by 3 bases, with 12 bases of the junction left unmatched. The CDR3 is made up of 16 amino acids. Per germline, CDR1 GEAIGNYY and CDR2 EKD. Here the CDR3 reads CACDSAGGLRADKLIF. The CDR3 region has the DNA TGTGCCTGTGACTCGGCTGGGGGGTTAAGGGCCGATAAACTCATCTTT.

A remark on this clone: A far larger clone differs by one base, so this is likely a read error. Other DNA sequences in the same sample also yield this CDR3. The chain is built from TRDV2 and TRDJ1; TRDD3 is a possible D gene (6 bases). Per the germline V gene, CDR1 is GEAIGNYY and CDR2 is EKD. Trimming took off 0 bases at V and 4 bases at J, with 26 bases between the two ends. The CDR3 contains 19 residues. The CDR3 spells CACDTGGLGDTPSGDKLIF. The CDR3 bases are TGTGCCTGTGACACCGGAGGACTGGGTGATACGCCGTCTGGCGATAAACTCATCTTT.

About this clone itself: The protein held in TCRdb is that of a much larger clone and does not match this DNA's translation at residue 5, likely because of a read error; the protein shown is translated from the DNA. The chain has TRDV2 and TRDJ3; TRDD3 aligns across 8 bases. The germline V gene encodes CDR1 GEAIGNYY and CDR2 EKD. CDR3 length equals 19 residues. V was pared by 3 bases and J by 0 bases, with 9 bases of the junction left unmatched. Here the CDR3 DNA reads TGTGCCTGTGACGCCGTAGGGGATACCAGCTCCTGGGACACCCGACAGATGTTTTTC. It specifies CACDAVGDTSSWDTRQMFF.

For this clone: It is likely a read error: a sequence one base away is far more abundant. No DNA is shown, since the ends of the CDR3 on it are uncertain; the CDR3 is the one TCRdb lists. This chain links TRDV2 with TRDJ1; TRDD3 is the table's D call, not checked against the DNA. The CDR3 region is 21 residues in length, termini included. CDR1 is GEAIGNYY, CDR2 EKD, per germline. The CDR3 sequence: CACDTLPTWGIGTHYTDKRIF.

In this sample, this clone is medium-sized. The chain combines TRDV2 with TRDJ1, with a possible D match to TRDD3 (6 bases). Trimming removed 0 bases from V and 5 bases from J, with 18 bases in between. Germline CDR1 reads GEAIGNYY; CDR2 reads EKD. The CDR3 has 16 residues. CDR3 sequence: CACDTVVGGVRDKLIF. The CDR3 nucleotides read TGTGCCTGTGACACCGTAGTGGGGGGAGTTCGTGATAAACTCATCTTT.

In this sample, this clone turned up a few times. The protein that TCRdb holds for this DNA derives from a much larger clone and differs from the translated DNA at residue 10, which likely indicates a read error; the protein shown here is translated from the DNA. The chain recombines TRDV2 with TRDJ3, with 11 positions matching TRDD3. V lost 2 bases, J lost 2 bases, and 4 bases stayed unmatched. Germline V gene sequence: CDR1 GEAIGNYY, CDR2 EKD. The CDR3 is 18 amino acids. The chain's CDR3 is CACDILGDSAWDTRQMFF. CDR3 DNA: TGTGCCTGTGACATACTGGGGGATAGTGCCTGGGACACCCGACAGATGTTTTTC.

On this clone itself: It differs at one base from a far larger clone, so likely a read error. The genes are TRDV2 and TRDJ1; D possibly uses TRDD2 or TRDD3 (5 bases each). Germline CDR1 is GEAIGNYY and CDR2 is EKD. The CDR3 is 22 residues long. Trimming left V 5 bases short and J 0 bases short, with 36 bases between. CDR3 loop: CACGPLPNLLGRTLGNTDKLIF. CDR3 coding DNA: TGTGCCTGTGGCCCGCTTCCAAATCTGCTGGGTCGAACCCTTGGGAACACCGATAAACTCATCTTT.

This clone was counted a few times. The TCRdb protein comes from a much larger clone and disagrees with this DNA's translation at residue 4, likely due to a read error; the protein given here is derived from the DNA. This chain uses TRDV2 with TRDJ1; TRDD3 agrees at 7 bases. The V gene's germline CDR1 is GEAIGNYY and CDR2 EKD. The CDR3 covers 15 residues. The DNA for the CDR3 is TGTGCCTGTGGCACCTGGGGGCCGCACACCGATAAACTCATCTTT. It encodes CACGTWGPHTDKLIF.

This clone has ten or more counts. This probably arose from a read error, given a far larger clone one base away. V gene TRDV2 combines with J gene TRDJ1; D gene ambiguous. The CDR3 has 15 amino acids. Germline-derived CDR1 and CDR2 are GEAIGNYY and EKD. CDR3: CACGTLGTANDKLIF. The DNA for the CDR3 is TGTGCCTGTGGCACCCTCGGGACGGCCAACGATAAACTCATCTTT.

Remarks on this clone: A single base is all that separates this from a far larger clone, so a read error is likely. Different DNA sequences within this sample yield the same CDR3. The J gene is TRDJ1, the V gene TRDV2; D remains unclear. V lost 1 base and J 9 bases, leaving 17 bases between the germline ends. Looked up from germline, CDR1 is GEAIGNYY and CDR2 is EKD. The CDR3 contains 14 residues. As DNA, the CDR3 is TGTGCCTGTGACACTCTTACCCAGACGTCGGAACTCATCTTT. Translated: CACDTLTQTSELIF.

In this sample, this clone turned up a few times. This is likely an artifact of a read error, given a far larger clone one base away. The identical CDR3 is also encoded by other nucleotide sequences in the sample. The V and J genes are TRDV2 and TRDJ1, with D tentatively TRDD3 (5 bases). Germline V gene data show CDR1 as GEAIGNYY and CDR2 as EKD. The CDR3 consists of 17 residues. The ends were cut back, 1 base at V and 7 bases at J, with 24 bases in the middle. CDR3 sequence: CACDTVGSGGKGGKLIF. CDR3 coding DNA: TGTGCCTGTGACACAGTAGGGTCGGGGGGCAAAGGTGGTAAACTCATCTTT.

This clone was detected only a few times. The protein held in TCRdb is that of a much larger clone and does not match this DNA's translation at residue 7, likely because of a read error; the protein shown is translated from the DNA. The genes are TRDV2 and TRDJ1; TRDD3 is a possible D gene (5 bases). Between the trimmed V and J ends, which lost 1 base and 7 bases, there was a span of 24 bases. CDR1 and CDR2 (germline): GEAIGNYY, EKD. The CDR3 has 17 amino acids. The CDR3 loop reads CACDTVESGGKGGKLIF. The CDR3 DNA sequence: TGTGCCTGTGACACAGTAGAATCGGGGGGCAAAGGTGGTAAACTCATCTTT.

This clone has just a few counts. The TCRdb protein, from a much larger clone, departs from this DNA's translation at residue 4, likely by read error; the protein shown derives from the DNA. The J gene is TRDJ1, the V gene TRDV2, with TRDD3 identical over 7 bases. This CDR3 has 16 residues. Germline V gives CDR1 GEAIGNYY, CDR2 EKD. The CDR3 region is CACGTVGDIDTDKLIF. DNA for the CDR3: TGTGCCTGTGGCACCGTGGGGGACATCGACACCGATAAACTCATCTTT.

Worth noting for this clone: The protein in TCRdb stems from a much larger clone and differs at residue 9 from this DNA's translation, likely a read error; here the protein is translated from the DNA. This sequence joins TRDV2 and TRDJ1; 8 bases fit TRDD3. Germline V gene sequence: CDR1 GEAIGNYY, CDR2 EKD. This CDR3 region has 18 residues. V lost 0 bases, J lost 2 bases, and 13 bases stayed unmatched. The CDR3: CACDTLNLRDTQTDKLIF. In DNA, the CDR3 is TGTGCCTGTGACACCTTAAACCTGAGGGATACGCAAACCGATAAACTCATCTTT.

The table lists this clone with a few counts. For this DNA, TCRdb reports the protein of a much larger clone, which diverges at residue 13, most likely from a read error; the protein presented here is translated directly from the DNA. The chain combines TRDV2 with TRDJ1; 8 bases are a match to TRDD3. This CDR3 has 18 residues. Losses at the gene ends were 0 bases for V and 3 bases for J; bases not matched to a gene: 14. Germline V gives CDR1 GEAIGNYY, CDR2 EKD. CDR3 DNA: TGTGCCTGTGACACCGTCGCTGGGGGACCTCAGTACGCCGATAAACTCATCTTT. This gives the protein CACDTVAGGPQYADKLIF.

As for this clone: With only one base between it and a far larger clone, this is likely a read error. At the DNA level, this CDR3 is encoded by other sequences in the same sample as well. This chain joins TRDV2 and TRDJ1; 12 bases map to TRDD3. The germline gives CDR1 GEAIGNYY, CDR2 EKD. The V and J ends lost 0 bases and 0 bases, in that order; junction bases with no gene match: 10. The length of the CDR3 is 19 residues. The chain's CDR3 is CACDTLFTGGYLYTDKLIF. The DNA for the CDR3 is TGTGCCTGTGACACCCTATTTACTGGGGGATACCTGTACACCGATAAACTCATCTTT.